This TCR beta chain was recorded in a study of T cell changes during pregnancy in multiple sclerosis (dated by TCRdb to the late 2010s). About the study as a whole: The study looked at changes in the T cell repertoire across pregnancy in women with multiple sclerosis.

Details on this clone: Its binding antigen is unknown. Base qualities were left out, and no much larger clone turns up one base away.

The receptor library was made with the immunoSEQ multiplex PCR assay. In TCRdb, the immuneACCESS table is reduced to in-frame sequences with V and J assigned. These tables do not hold every clone; where another copy was compared, an unresolved V gene accounts for under half, and the others remain unexplained. The sample yields under 75,000 clones; about 94% were counted once. Clones ranked in the top ten supply 2.5% to 4% of the sample. Sequences MNHEY (CDR1) and SMNVEV (CDR2) are obtained from the germline V gene (reference sequence). The CDR3, from cysteine to phenylalanine, totals 14 residues. Solely the CDR3 DNA is kept, with 42 bases framed from the first base. The junction shows trimming of 6 bases on V and 5 bases on J, and the gene matches do not reach 7 bases of it.

The V gene is TRBV27 and the J gene is TRBJ2-7; 10 of the junction bases match TRBD2. The sample here was CD8+ T cells from peripheral blood mononuclear cells, taken in the second trimester of pregnancy. The sequence came from a female donor with multiple sclerosis, enrolled in a pregnancy study. The DNA sequence follows: TGTGCCAGCAGGCTAGCGGGAGTGTTCAACGAGCAGTACTTC. Its product reads: CASRLAGVFNEQYF.